The 5 T cell receptor beta chains below come from one sample, sequenced in a study of blood T cell repertoires in COVID-19. Profiling relied on immunoSEQ multiplex PCR, and the TCRdb table lists in-frame clones only, not all of them. The sample holds some 260,000 clones, about 86% seen once. The sample comprised PBMCs or T cells enriched from blood (not recorded which). These receptors originate from a man aged 25 to 40 with acute COVID-19.

V gene TRBV9 combines with J gene TRBJ1-2, with TRBD1 matching 7 bases. With 7 bases clipped from V and 6 bases from J, the junction kept 15 bases outside the gene matches. The CDR3 spans 15 residues. Germline V gene sequence: CDR1 SGDLS, CDR2 YYNGEE. The CDR3 region is CASGEAGGRVNGYTF. DNA for the CDR3: TGTGCCAGCGGGGAAGCAGGGGGAAGGGTTAATGGCTACACCTTC. Based on the CDR3 plus reference TRBV9 and TRBJ1-2, the full variable domain is DSGVTQTPKHLITATGQRVTLRCSPRSGDLSVYWYQQSLDQGLQFLIQYYNGEERAKGNILERFSAQQFPDLHSELNLSSLELGDSALYFCASGEAGGRVNGYTFGSGTRLTVV.

This clone turned up a few times. The gene calls are TRBV19 and TRBJ1-4, with TRBD1 matching 9 bases. With V trimmed by 7 bases and J by 4 bases, 4 bases remained unmatched. In germline, CDR1 is LNHDA, CDR2 SQIVND (reference sequence). This CDR3 is 14 amino acids long. This CDR3 reads CASTLDRGNEKLFF. DNA for the CDR3: TGTGCCAGTACCCTGGACAGGGGTAATGAAAAACTGTTTTTT.

The chain is built from TRBV7-2 and TRBJ2-3, with a tentative D call TRBD1 (7 bases). This CDR3 comprises 15 residues. Trimming took 1 base from V and 10 from J, leaving 18 bases between them. CDR1 SGHTA and CDR2 FQGNSA come from the germline V gene. Written as DNA, the CDR3 is TGTGCCAGCAGCTTAGTTTGGCAGGGGGGTAGGTCGCAGTATTTT. It encodes CASSLVWQGGRSQYF.

This chain joins TRBV19 and TRBJ1-1; a possible D gene is TRBD1 (6 bases). V was trimmed by 8 bases and J by 6 bases, leaving 10 bases between them. CDR1 and CDR2 (germline): LNHDA, SQIVND (reference sequence). The length of the CDR3 is 11 residues. The CDR3 here is CASSRGAEAFF. DNA for the CDR3: TGTGCCAGTTCCAGGGGCGCTGAAGCTTTCTTT.

The chain couples TRBV6-4 to TRBJ1-6; 8 positions match TRBD1. Germline V gene data show CDR1 as MRHNA and CDR2 as SNTAGT. The CDR3 contains 14 residues. V lost 5 bases to trimming and J lost 9 bases; unmatched junction nucleotides: 6. CDR3 region: CASSLTGARSPLHF. CDR3 nucleotides: TGTGCCAGCAGTTTGACAGGGGCCCGTTCACCCCTCCACTTT.